Listed below are T cell receptor beta chains from one sample, sequenced in a study of siplizumab effects on memory and regulatory T cells. The method was immunoSEQ multiplex PCR; TCRdb's version includes in-frame clones alone and lacks a portion of them. The sample has some 100,000 clones; roughly 96% are singletons. Sequences were obtained from naive CD4+ T cells sorted from blood. These receptors were taken from a human donor in good health. The CDR3 runs from the conserved cysteine through the conserved F or W. Fields, in order: V gene, D gene, clone size, J gene, CDR3 DNA, CDR3 protein. The D gene is left open where the match is weak. Part of the rows lack a size; the others show once, few, many or a class for expanded clones.

v_call: TRBV29-1; d_call: TRBD2; clone_size: -; j_call: TRBJ2-1; cdr3_nt: TGCAGCGTTGAAATAACTAGCGGACACAATGAGCAGTTCTTC; cdr3_aa: CSVEITSGHNEQFF
v_call: TRBV23-1; d_call: -; clone_size: -; j_call: TRBJ1-1; cdr3_nt: TGCGCCAGGAAGACAGGAGACGACGCGGACACTGAAGCTTTCTTT; cdr3_aa: CARKTGDDADTEAFF
v_call: TRBV18; d_call: TRBD1; clone_size: -; j_call: TRBJ2-2; cdr3_nt: TGTGCCAGCTCACTACAGACAGGGGGCCTAAACACCGGGGAGCTGTTTTTT; cdr3_aa: CASSLQTGGLNTGELFF
v_call: TRBV6-5; d_call: -; clone_size: -; j_call: TRBJ1-6; cdr3_nt: TGTGCCAGCAGCTCAGGACGGATCAATTCACCCCTCCACTTT; cdr3_aa: CASSSGRINSPLHF
v_call: TRBV10-3; d_call: -; clone_size: -; j_call: TRBJ1-2; cdr3_nt: TGTGCCACCGCTTTACGTGGGGACTATGGCTACACCTTC; cdr3_aa: CATALRGDYGYTF
v_call: TRBV7-9; d_call: -; clone_size: -; j_call: TRBJ2-3; cdr3_nt: TGTGCCAGCAGCCCCAGGTCTGGAGATACGCAGTATTTT; cdr3_aa: CASSPRSGDTQYF
v_call: TRBV6-1; d_call: TRBD1; clone_size: -; j_call: TRBJ1-5; cdr3_nt: TGTGCCAGCAGTGACAGGACAGGGGGCAAGCCCCAGCATTTT; cdr3_aa: CASSDRTGGKPQHF
v_call: TRBV7-6; d_call: TRBD1; clone_size: -; j_call: TRBJ2-7; cdr3_nt: TGTGCCAGCAGCTTGGCTGGGACAGGGAACTACGAGCAGTACTTC; cdr3_aa: CASSLAGTGNYEQYF
v_call: TRBV25-1; d_call: TRBD1; clone_size: -; j_call: TRBJ1-2; cdr3_nt: TGTGCCAGCAGTAAACTTAACACAGGGGAGGGCTATGGCTACACCTTC; cdr3_aa: CASSKLNTGEGYGYTF
v_call: TRBV2; d_call: -; clone_size: -; j_call: TRBJ1-6; cdr3_nt: TGTGCCAGCAGTGAACAGGAACGTTCACCCCTCCACTTT; cdr3_aa: CASSEQERSPLHF
v_call: TRBV25-1; d_call: -; clone_size: -; j_call: TRBJ1-5; cdr3_nt: TGTGCCAGCAGTTCAGGAGCAGGTCAGCCCCAGCATTTT; cdr3_aa: CASSSGAGQPQHF
v_call: TRBV7-9; d_call: -; clone_size: -; j_call: TRBJ1-2; cdr3_nt: TGTGCCAGCAGCAGCCGACAGTCATTGGCCTTC; cdr3_aa: CASSSRQSLAF
v_call: TRBV7-9; d_call: -; clone_size: once; j_call: TRBJ1-2; cdr3_nt: TGTGCCAGCAGCCTCCTAGCCGGGACGTCAAATACCACCTTC; cdr3_aa: CASSLLAGTSNTTF
v_call: TRBV5-6; d_call: -; clone_size: -; j_call: TRBJ2-7; cdr3_nt: TGTGCCAGCAGCGGATCCTTGGTCTACGAGCAGTACTTC; cdr3_aa: CASSGSLVYEQYF
v_call: TRBV18; d_call: -; clone_size: -; j_call: TRBJ2-5; cdr3_nt: TGTGCCAGCTCACCCCAGGTTACCTACCAAGAGACCCAGTACTTC; cdr3_aa: CASSPQVTYQETQYF
v_call: TRBV30; d_call: TRBD1; clone_size: -; j_call: TRBJ2-1; cdr3_nt: TGTGCCTGGGAGAGGGACAGCTACAATGAGCAGTTCTTC; cdr3_aa: CAWERDSYNEQFF
v_call: TRBV5-1; d_call: -; clone_size: -; j_call: TRBJ2-7; cdr3_nt: TGCGCCAGCAGCTCACAGAGCTCCTACGAGCAGTACTTC; cdr3_aa: CASSSQSSYEQYF
v_call: TRBV11-2; d_call: -; clone_size: -; j_call: TRBJ2-3; cdr3_nt: TGTGCCAGCAGCTTAGACCCCGGGACAGATACGCAGTATTTT; cdr3_aa: CASSLDPGTDTQYF
v_call: TRBV29-1; d_call: TRBD1; clone_size: -; j_call: TRBJ2-3; cdr3_nt: TGCAGCGTTTGGGTGCGGGACAGGGTGGATACGCAGTATTTT; cdr3_aa: CSVWVRDRVDTQYF
v_call: TRBV5-8; d_call: -; clone_size: -; j_call: TRBJ2-1; cdr3_nt: TGTGCCAGCACCCCACTAGCAGGTTTCAATGAGCAGTTCTTC; cdr3_aa: CASTPLAGFNEQFF
v_call: TRBV11-3; d_call: -; clone_size: -; j_call: TRBJ1-6; cdr3_nt: TGTGCCAGCAGCTTAGGTGGGAATTCACCCCTCCACTTT; cdr3_aa: CASSLGGNSPLHF
v_call: TRBV19; d_call: -; clone_size: -; j_call: TRBJ2-5; cdr3_nt: TGTGCCAGTAGTCTACAGAGCTCTAGTGAGACCCAGTACTTC; cdr3_aa: CASSLQSSSETQYF
v_call: TRBV7-3; d_call: -; clone_size: once; j_call: TRBJ2-7; cdr3_nt: TGTGCCAGCAGCTTTGATGGACATACTTACGAGCAGTACTTC; cdr3_aa: CASSFDGHTYEQYF
v_call: TRBV18; d_call: -; clone_size: -; j_call: TRBJ1-5; cdr3_nt: TGTGCCAGCTCATCCGAGTCTTACCAGCCCCAGCATTTT; cdr3_aa: CASSSESYQPQHF
v_call: TRBV5-1; d_call: -; clone_size: -; j_call: TRBJ2-7; cdr3_nt: TGCGCCAGCAGCCCGACGGGGATTCACGAGCAGTACTTC; cdr3_aa: CASSPTGIHEQYF
v_call: TRBV7-2; d_call: TRBD1; clone_size: -; j_call: TRBJ2-7; cdr3_nt: TGTGCCAGCAGCTTACAGGGACAGGGCTCCTACGAGCAGTACTTC; cdr3_aa: CASSLQGQGSYEQYF
v_call: TRBV5-4; d_call: -; clone_size: -; j_call: TRBJ2-1; cdr3_nt: TGTGCCAGCAGCTTCCTCGGGTCGAGGGGGGGCTACAATGAGCAGTTCTTC; cdr3_aa: CASSFLGSRGGYNEQFF